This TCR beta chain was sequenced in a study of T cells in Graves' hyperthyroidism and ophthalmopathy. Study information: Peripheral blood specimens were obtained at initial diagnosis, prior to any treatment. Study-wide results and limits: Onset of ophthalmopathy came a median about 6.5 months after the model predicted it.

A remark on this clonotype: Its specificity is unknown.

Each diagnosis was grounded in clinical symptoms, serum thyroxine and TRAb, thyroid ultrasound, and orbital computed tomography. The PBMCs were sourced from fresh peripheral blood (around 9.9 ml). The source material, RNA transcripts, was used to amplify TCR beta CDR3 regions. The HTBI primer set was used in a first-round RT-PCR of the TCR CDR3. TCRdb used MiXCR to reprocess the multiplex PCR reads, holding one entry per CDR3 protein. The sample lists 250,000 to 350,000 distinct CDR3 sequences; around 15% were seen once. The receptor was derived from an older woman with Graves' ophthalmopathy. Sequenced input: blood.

CDR3 in DNA: TGTGCCATACGGGGGGGCCGGGAGCAGTTCTTC. Translated: CAIRGGREQFF. V usage is TRBV10-3 and J usage is TRBJ2-1; 8 bases match TRBD2. Germline V gene lookup returns CDR1 ENHRY and CDR2 SYGVKD. With V trimmed by 9 bases and J by 10 bases, 5 bases remained unmatched. The CDR3 extends over 11 amino acids.